Below, one T cell receptor (beta chain) is given with its context. The CDR3 loop spans 14 amino acids. Germline CDR1 MNHNS, CDR2 SASEGT. V shed 3 bases and J shed 7 bases, with 15 bases lying between them. The record originates from a study of blood T cell repertoires in COVID-19. Per the original data handling: From reference gene primer amplification, estimates of nucleated cell counts were derived. Some clones are missing from TCRdb's copy, which holds only in-frame ones; the method was immunoSEQ multiplex PCR. V, J and clone size were drawn from that table, and D and trimming were deduced from the DNA. The repertoire holds 200,000 to 250,000 clones, approximately 87% seen once, with approximately 2.8% in the top ten.

Source material: PBMCs or T cells enriched from blood (not recorded which). The TCR sequence derives from a woman aged 50 to 60 in a cohort exposed to, infected with or recovered from COVID-19 (not recorded which). The chain joins TRBV6-1 to TRBJ1-2; D remains ambiguous. This chain's CDR3 is CASSDEAFRGGYTF. The CDR3 coding sequence is TGTGCCAGCAGTGACGAGGCATTCCGGGGTGGCTACACCTTC.